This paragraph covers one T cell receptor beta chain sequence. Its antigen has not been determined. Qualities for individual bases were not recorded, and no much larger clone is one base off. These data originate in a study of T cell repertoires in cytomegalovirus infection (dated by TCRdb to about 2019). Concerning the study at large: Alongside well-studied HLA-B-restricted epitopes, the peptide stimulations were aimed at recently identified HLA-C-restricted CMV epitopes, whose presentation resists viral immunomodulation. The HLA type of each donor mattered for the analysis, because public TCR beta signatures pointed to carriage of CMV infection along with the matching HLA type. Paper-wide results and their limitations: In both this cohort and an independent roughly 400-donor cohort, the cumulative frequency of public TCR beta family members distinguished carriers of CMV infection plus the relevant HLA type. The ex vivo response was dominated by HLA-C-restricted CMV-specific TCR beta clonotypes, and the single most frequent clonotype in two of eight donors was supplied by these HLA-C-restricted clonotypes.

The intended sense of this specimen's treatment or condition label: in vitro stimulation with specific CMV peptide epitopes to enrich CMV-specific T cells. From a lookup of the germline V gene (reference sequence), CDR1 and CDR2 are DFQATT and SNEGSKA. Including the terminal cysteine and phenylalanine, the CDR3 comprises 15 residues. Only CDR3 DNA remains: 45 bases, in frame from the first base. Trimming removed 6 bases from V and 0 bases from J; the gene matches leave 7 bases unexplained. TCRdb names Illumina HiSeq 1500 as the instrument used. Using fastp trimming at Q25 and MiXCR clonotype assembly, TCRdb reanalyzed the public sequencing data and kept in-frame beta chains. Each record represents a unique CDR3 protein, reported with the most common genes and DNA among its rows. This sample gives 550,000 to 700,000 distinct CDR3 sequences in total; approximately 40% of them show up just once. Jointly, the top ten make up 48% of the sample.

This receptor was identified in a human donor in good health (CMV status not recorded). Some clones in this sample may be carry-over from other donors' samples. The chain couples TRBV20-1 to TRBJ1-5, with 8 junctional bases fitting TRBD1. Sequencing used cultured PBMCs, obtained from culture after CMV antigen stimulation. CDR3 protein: CSAGQGHYSNQPQHF. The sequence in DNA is TGCAGTGCCGGACAGGGCCATTATAGCAATCAGCCCCAGCATTTT.